The 10 T cell receptor beta chains below were found in one sample sequenced in a study of OX40 agonist ivuxolimab in advanced cancers. The repertoire was sequenced with immunoSEQ multiplex PCR; TCRdb's copy has only in-frame clones and lacks some. Counted here are some 50,000 clones, around nine tenths occurring once; the ten biggest clones make up 25% to 40%. The sample consisted of CD4+ or CD8+ T cells sorted from blood, taken in a trial of the OX40 agonist ivuxolimab. The receptors derive from an adult with an advanced solid tumor such as melanoma, head and neck, liver or kidney cancer.

This clone has more than one count but fewer than ten. The V gene is TRBV19, the J gene TRBJ2-7; possibly TRBD2 for D (5 bases). The V gene's germline CDR1 is LNHDA and CDR2 SQIVND (reference sequence). V lost 3 bases and J lost 4, with 16 bases in between. The CDR3 runs to 15 residues. The CDR3 here is CASSMARGFHYEQYF. The CDR3 region has the DNA TGTGCCAGTAGTATGGCCCGCGGGTTTCATTACGAGCAGTACTTC.

The genes are TRBV6-5 and TRBJ1-2; D may be TRBD1 (5 bases). CDR1 and CDR2 from the germline V gene are MNHEY and SVGAGI. V lost 4 bases to trimming and J lost 4 bases, with 16 bases between them. The CDR3 is made up of 15 amino acids. The CDR3 nucleotides read TGTGCCAGCAGTTCCGGACCCGGGGCGAGCTATGGCTACACCTTC. Its protein is CASSSGPGASYGYTF.

Only one count was recorded for this clone. V and J are TRBV4-1 and TRBJ1-2, with TRBD1 as a possible D gene (6 bases). In germline, CDR1 is MGHRA, CDR2 YSYEKL. The V end was cut by 0 bases, the J end by 7 bases, with 9 bases between. This CDR3 has 13 amino acids. CDR3 in amino acids: CASSQDFRGGYTF. As DNA, the CDR3 is TGCGCCAGCAGCCAAGATTTCAGGGGTGGCTACACCTTC.

The chain carries TRBV6-5 and TRBJ1-2; weak D call: TRBD1 (5 bases). Germline loops: CDR1 MNHEY, CDR2 SVGAGI. Trimming stripped 6 bases from V and 2 bases from J, with 10 bases between. The CDR3 spans 13 residues. CDR3: CASRGVTNYGYTF. CDR3 nucleotides: TGTGCCAGCAGGGGGGTTACCAACTATGGCTACACCTTC.

This chain links TRBV5-1 with TRBJ2-7; D remains unclear. The CDR3 length is 14 residues. With 0 bases removed from V and 1 base from J, the gap between germline ends came to 8 bases. From germline, CDR1 is SGHRS and CDR2 YFSETQ. CDR3 region: CASSLGGFSYEQYF. DNA for the CDR3: TGCGCCAGCAGCTTGGGGGGTTTTTCCTACGAGCAGTACTTC.

This chain links TRBV18 with TRBJ1-4; D call uncertain. This CDR3 region has 14 residues. Per germline, CDR1 KGHSH and CDR2 LQKENI. Deletions cut 3 bases from V and 4 bases from J, with 9 bases between. CDR3 coding DNA: TGTGCCAGCTCACCGTGGCAGATTAATGAAAAACTGTTTTTT. Translated, it gives CASSPWQINEKLFF.

This chain links TRBV13 with TRBJ1-2; maybe TRBD1 (5 bases). The CDR3 loop spans 16 amino acids. Germline lookup yields CDR1 PRHDT and CDR2 FYEKMQ (reference sequence). V was pared by 0 bases and J by 4 bases, with 15 bases between. Here the CDR3 reads CASSLGGMGPGYGYTF. The CDR3, as DNA: TGTGCCAGCAGCTTAGGTGGAATGGGGCCGGGCTATGGCTACACCTTC.

The rearrangement links TRBV4-1 to TRBJ1-5; D remains ambiguous. This CDR3 has 15 residues. V dropped 3 bases and J dropped 6 bases, with 15 bases sitting between them. In germline, CDR1 is MGHRA, CDR2 YSYEKL. In nucleotides, the CDR3 is TGCGCCAGCAGCCATACACTTAATGGTATTCAGCCCCAGCATTTT. Protein product: CASSHTLNGIQPQHF.

V usage is TRBV6-5 and J usage is TRBJ1-2, with a weak D call TRBD1 (6 bases). CDR1 is MNHEY, CDR2 SVGAGI, per germline. CDR3 length: 13 residues. Trimming left V 7 bases short and J 2 bases short, with 11 bases between. Here the CDR3 DNA reads TGTGCCAGCACAGGGGCTTTAAACTATGGCTACACCTTC. Amino acids: CASTGALNYGYTF.

The chain is built from TRBV6-1 and TRBJ1-5; D unclear. The CDR3 sequence is 13 residues long. Trimming took off 6 bases at V and 0 bases at J, with 6 bases between the two ends. The germline V gene has CDR1 MNHNS and CDR2 SASEGT. This CDR3 is CASSEYSNQPQHF. The CDR3 DNA follows: TGTGCCAGCAGCGAGTATAGCAATCAGCCCCAGCATTTT.